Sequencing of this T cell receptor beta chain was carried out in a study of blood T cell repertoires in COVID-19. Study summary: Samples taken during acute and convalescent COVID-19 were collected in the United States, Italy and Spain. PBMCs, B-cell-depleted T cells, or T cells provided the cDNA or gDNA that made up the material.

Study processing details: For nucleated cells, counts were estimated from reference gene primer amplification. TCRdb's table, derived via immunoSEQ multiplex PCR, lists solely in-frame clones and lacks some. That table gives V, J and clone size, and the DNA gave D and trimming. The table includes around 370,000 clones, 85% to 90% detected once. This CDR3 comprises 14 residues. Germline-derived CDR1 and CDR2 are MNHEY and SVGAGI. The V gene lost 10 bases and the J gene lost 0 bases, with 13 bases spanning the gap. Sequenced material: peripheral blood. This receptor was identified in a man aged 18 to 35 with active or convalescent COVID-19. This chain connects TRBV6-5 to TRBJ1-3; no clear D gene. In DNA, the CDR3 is TGTGCCACCCTAAAGGAGAACTCTGGAAACACCATATATTTT. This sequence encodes CATLKENSGNTIYF.